This T cell receptor beta chain was identified in a study of a mutant IDH1 vaccine in newly diagnosed glioma. As for the study in general: Eight vaccinations reached patients in weeks 1, 3, 5, 7, 11, 15, 19 and 23. Patients arrived already treated with radiotherapy, temozolomide, or both, most having had both.

Described time point: week 5, during vaccination. The study gave 300 ug of mutant IDH1 20-mer peptide per vaccine dose, with topical imiquimod. Study-level findings and limits: Overall, 90% to 95% of patients had vaccine-induced immune responses.

The repertoire was sequenced with immunoSEQ multiplex PCR; TCRdb's copy has only in-frame clones and lacks some. The sample lists some 60,000 clones, approximately 90% seen once, with around 4.4% in the top ten. Trimming stripped 3 bases from V and 2 bases from J, with 11 bases between. The CDR3 runs 15 residues. Germline-derived CDR1 and CDR2 are GTSNPN and SVGIG (reference sequence). With respect to this clone: The antigen remains undetermined.

The chain links TRBV30 to TRBJ2-6; a possible D gene is TRBD1 (6 bases). The input for sequencing was PBMCs, taken from a glioma patient whose treatment included an IDH1 peptide vaccine. The source of this sequence is a middle-aged woman with glioma. The CDR3 protein is CAWSLGQPGANVLTF. The CDR3 DNA sequence: TGTGCCTGGAGCCTCGGACAGCCTGGGGCCAACGTCCTGACTTTC.